This T cell receptor (beta chain) was profiled in a study of shared T cell receptors in the human thymus (dated by TCRdb to about 2021). Study-level background: The study examined how self-reactive, shared T-cell receptor alpha chains are generated in the human thymus.

On this clone itself: It lacks a known antigen. Base qualities are not provided; no much larger clone lies one nucleotide away.

Cut back by 3 bases and 5 bases, the V and J ends lie 10 bases apart. As encoded in the germline V gene, CDR1 is SNHLY while CDR2 is FYNNEI. Counted from cysteine to phenylalanine, this CDR3 has 14 amino acids. CDR3 DNA is the only sequence kept; it has 42 bases, read in frame from the first base. Library generation was performed with the immunoSEQ multiplex PCR assay. Here the immuneACCESS table is served through TCRdb, limited to in-frame sequences with V and J called. Missing clones are a known gap in these copies; in checked studies unresolved V genes cover under half, and the rest lacks a known reason. Here the sample has about 660,000 clones; around 87% occur a single time. The ten largest make up about 0.0094% of the sample. The same sample was also studied in work on human thymus T cells. The second study, in turn, reports: The donors were immunologically healthy infants in Finland who had open corrective cardiac surgery for congenital heart defects. Thymus tissue was obtained as surgical resects removed during corrective cardiac surgery. V and J gene segment usage appeared biased in both thymic and peripheral blood repertoires. According to the related research, thymic TCR repertoires were highly overlapping among unrelated individuals. TCR alpha and beta repertoires from about eight infant thymus samples and four related peripheral blood samples were characterized in the study. The cohort included more than 5 male and a couple of female infants, with donor ages spanning 7 to 244 days. Thymocytes were released mechanically from tissue and stored at -70 °C as pellets of about 9.5-32 million cells. Genomic DNA was extracted from frozen cell pellets with a QIAsymphony instrument. The immunoSEQ multiplex PCR assay was used to amplify the TCRB and TCRAD loci from a standardized amount of quality-controlled genomic DNA. The V(D)J region was spanned by amplicons of a length sufficient to cover the CDR3 and to identify V and J genes. The amplicons were sequenced on an Illumina platform via the commercial immunoSEQ service. Primer bias and sequencing errors were corrected using previously described methods, and TCRAD and TCRB definitions followed the IMGT database. immunoSEQ Analyzer 3.0 and VDJTools were used for repertoire analysis, which covered basic statistics, V/J segment usage, diversity estimates, rarefaction and pairwise overlap. Diversity was estimated using the Chao1, ChaoE, Efron-Thisted, Shannon and inverse Simpson indices, and was also estimated on datasets down-sampled to the size of the smallest sample. For repertoire overlap, CDR3 nucleotide sequence, V gene and J gene had to match strictly, and clustering was done by Jaccard-based multidimensional scaling. Thymus samples yielded on average around 850,000 unique TCRB clonotypes, compared with 80,000 to 85,000 from blood samples.

The clonotype comes from a boy less than two years old with a congenital heart defect. Donor details come from another sample of the same person, matched by shared clones. The sequence links TRBV2 to TRBJ1-4; TRBD1 is perhaps the D gene, given 5 matching bases. Sequenced: thymocytes. The DNA sequence reads TGTGCCAGCAGTGAGGGGCTGGCGAATGAAAAACTGTTTTTT. This encodes CASSEGLANEKLFF. Outside the CDR3, residues come from the reference TRBV2 and TRBJ1-4 proteins, so the full variable domain is: EPEVTQTPSHQVTQMGQEVILRCVPISNHLYFYWYRQILGQKVEFLVSFYNNEISEKSEIFDDQFSVERPDGSNFTLKIRSTKLEDSAMYFCASSEGLANEKLFFGSGTQLSVL.